These T cell receptor beta chains were read from a single sample in a study of beta chain features in type 1 diabetes. Sequencing was performed with immunoSEQ multiplex PCR; in TCRdb, only in-frame clones are kept and a portion is missing. The sample has roughly 340,000 clones, 10% to 15% seen once. Sequenced sample: naive CD4+ T cells from blood. Receptors were obtained from a woman between 18 and 29 years old with type 1 diabetes. CDR3s include the opening cysteine and the closing phenylalanine or tryptophan. Each record gives: clone size, V gene, J gene, D gene, CDR3 DNA, CDR3 protein. The D gene is left open where the match is weak. Some rows have no size entry. The others give once, few or many, or a class for an expanded clone.

>few|TRBV28|TRBJ1-1|NA
TGTGCCAGCACCTTGACCGGGAACCTGGGCACTGAAGCTTTCTTT
CASTLTGNLGTEAFF
>few|TRBV12-5|TRBJ2-7|NA
TGTGCTAGTGGTCCCCGGGAGGGGGCAGTTGCCTACGAGCAGTACTTC
CASGPREGAVAYEQYF
>NA|TRBV5-4|TRBJ2-7|NA
TGTGCCAGCAGCTTACAGTGGAACTACGAGCAGTACTTC
CASSLQWNYEQYF
>NA|TRBV4-3|TRBJ1-2|TRBD1
TGCGCCAGCAGCCTGAAGATGGACAGGATTGGCTACACCTTC
CASSLKMDRIGYTF
>NA|TRBV10-3|TRBJ1-1|NA
TGTGCCATCAGTGGCGAGACAGCGAACACTGAAGCTTTCTTT
CAISGETANTEAFF
>few|TRBV18|TRBJ2-1|NA
TGTGCCAGCTCACAACAAACAGGGTCCGATGAGCAGTTCTTC
CASSQQTGSDEQFF
>NA|TRBV20-1|TRBJ1-1|NA
TGCAGTGCTAAACAGGGCACTGAAGCTTTCTTT
CSAKQGTEAFF
>NA|TRBV29-1|TRBJ1-2|TRBD1
TGCAGCGTTGAAGGCGGTCAGGGGGCCTATGGCTACACCTTC
CSVEGGQGAYGYTF
>NA|TRBV7-2|TRBJ2-7|NA
TGTGCCAGCAGCTTATCACAGGGTATCACCGAGCAGTACTTC
CASSLSQGITEQYF
>NA|TRBV28|TRBJ2-5|TRBD2
TGTGCCAGCATCCAAGTAGCGGGATCCCAAGAGACCCAGTACTTC
CASIQVAGSQETQYF
>few|TRBV9|TRBJ2-5|NA
TGTGCCAGCAGCGTAGGAGGAGGGACCCCAGGCCAAGAGACCCAGTACTTC
CASSVGGGTPGQETQYF
>few|TRBV19|TRBJ2-5|TRBD2
TGTGCCAGTAGTACCGGACTAGCGGGTATCGAGACCCAGTACTTC
CASSTGLAGIETQYF
>NA|TRBV29-1|TRBJ2-2|NA
TGCAGCGCGAACACAGGGTTATCCGGGGAGCTGTTTTTT
CSANTGLSGELFF
>NA|TRBV5-1|TRBJ1-1|NA
TGCGCCAGCAGCTTGGACAGGGTTAACACTGAAGCTTTCTTT
CASSLDRVNTEAFF
>NA|TRBV25-1|TRBJ1-1|NA
TGTGCCAGCAGAGAAACCACAGTGGATGACACTGAAGCTTTCTTT
CASRETTVDDTEAFF
>few|TRBV5-4|TRBJ2-5|NA
TGTGCCAGCAGCTTGAAGGAAGGAGTTGAGGAGACCCAGTACTTC
CASSLKEGVEETQYF
>few|TRBV7-3|TRBJ2-3|NA
TGTGCCAGCAGCCCTCAAGGAGGGCGAGTAGTTGATACGCAGTATTTT
CASSPQGGRVVDTQYF
>NA|TRBV29-1|TRBJ2-3|NA
TGCAGCGTTGGCGGGATCCTCACAGATACGCAGTATTTT
CSVGGILTDTQYF
>few|TRBV18|TRBJ1-1|NA
TGTGCCAGCTCACCCTGGACAAGCCCGGAGGGCACTGAAGCTTTCTTT
CASSPWTSPEGTEAFF
>few|TRBV9|TRBJ2-7|TRBD1
TGTGCCAGCAGCGAGGGACAGGGGGCTTTGTACGAGCAGTACTTC
CASSEGQGALYEQYF
>few|TRBV29-1|TRBJ2-5|NA
TGCAGCGCATCCCCATACGGCAGGGGCCTGCAAGAGACCCAGTACTTC
CSASPYGRGLQETQYF
>few|TRBV6-5|TRBJ2-1|TRBD2
TGTGCCAGCAGTTACTCTCTCCGGGAGGGGGTCAATGAGCAGTTCTTC
CASSYSLREGVNEQFF
>NA|TRBV4-1|TRBJ2-7|TRBD1
TGCGCCAGCAGCCCCTCGACAGGGGAAGCCTACGAGCAGTACTTC
CASSPSTGEAYEQYF
>NA|TRBV2|TRBJ1-4|NA
TGTGCCAGCAGTGTGTCAGAAAAACTGTTTTTT
CASSVSEKLFF
>few|TRBV7-2|TRBJ2-5|NA
TGTGCCAGCAGCCGCCCCCCGGGGAAGACCCAGTACTTC
CASSRPPGKTQYF
>NA|TRBV29-1|TRBJ1-4|TRBD1
TGCAGCGTTGGACAGGGGGCGGGTGAAAAACTGTTTTTT
CSVGQGAGEKLFF
>NA|TRBV7-2|TRBJ2-4|NA
TGTGCCAGCAGCTCCCTCGCGGGGGCTATAGGGAGAAACATTCAGTACTTC
CASSSLAGAIGRNIQYF
>few|TRBV11-2|TRBJ2-1|TRBD2
TGTGCCAGCAGCCCTCTAGCGGGGGCCCCCTACAATGAGCAGTTCTTC
CASSPLAGAPYNEQFF
>few|TRBV29-1|TRBJ1-3|NA
TGCAGCGTCCAGCCAGGGTCTTCGGGAAACACCATATATTTT
CSVQPGSSGNTIYF
>NA|TRBV7-9|TRBJ2-7|NA
TGTGCCAGCAGCTTATCGAGGGCGTCAAGTTCGGAGCAGTACTTC
CASSLSRASSSEQYF
>few|TRBV6-1|TRBJ2-6|NA
TGTGCCAGCAGTGGCGGGACAGCGGGTACTGGGGCCAACGTCCTGACTTTC
CASSGGTAGTGANVLTF
>NA|TRBV28|TRBJ1-5|NA
TGTGGGCTTGGGGAGGGTAGCAATCAGCCCCAGCATTTT
CGLGEGSNQPQHF
>NA|TRBV5-1|TRBJ2-5|NA
TGCGCCAGCAGCTTGGCATGGGGGCTTGAGACCCAGTACTTC
CASSLAWGLETQYF
>few|TRBV7-6|TRBJ2-3|NA
TGTGCCAGCCAGGGTTCAGATACGCAGTATTTT
CASQGSDTQYF
>few|TRBV29-1|TRBJ2-7|NA
TGCAGCGTTGAAGATCGAGGTGCGGGAAACCGGGGGCAGTACTTC
CSVEDRGAGNRGQYF
>few|TRBV15|TRBJ1-1|NA
TGTGCCACCAGCAGAGATGCTTTCGAGGACACTGAAGCTTTCTTT
CATSRDAFEDTEAFF
>few|TRBV30|TRBJ2-7|NA
TGTGCCTGTCCCCTCCAGGGGATAGCGGGCAACGAGCAGTACTTC
CACPLQGIAGNEQYF
>few|TRBV10-3|TRBJ2-5|TRBD1
TGTGCCATCAGGACAGGGGAGGCAGGCGAGACCCAGTACTTC
CAIRTGEAGETQYF
>few|TRBV7-6|TRBJ2-4|NA
TGTGCCAGCAGCCCGATCCCGCGACCAGGTCCAGAAAACATTCAGTACTTC
CASSPIPRPGPENIQYF
>NA|TRBV5-1|TRBJ2-1|NA
TGCGCCAGCAGCTTCGGCGGAGGGGAGCAGTTCTTC
CASSFGGGEQFF
>NA|TRBV28|TRBJ1-2|NA
TGTGCCAGCACGGCTAACTATGGCTACACCTTC
CASTANYGYTF
>NA|TRBV4-3|TRBJ2-7|NA
TGCGCCAGCAGCCAAGGAGGCAGTCTTAGCTCCTACGAGCAGTACTTC
CASSQGGSLSSYEQYF
>few|TRBV27|TRBJ2-5|TRBD1
TGTGCCACTTCGGACAGGGGCAGAGAGACCCAGTACTTC
CATSDRGRETQYF
>NA|TRBV11-3|TRBJ1-2|NA
TGTGCCAGCAGCCCTGGAGGGGAATACTATGGCTACACCTTC
CASSPGGEYYGYTF
>NA|TRBV30|TRBJ1-1|NA
TGTGCCTGGAGTCTGAACAGCCCGAACACTGAAGCTTTCTTT
CAWSLNSPNTEAFF
>NA|TRBV5-1|TRBJ2-3|TRBD1
TGCGCCAGCAGCTTAGGGGGCATGGCAGATACGCAGTATTTT
CASSLGGMADTQYF
>NA|TRBV4-2|TRBJ1-2|NA
TGTGCCAGCAGCCAAGGGATTCGGCAGGCCAACTATGGCTACACCTTC
CASSQGIRQANYGYTF
>few|TRBV28|TRBJ2-6|NA
TGTGCCAGCAGTTTTGCCCTTAGCTCTGGGGCCAACGTCCTGACTTTC
CASSFALSSGANVLTF
>NA|TRBV7-9|TRBJ1-3|TRBD1
TGTGCCAGCAGCAAAACAGGGGGAGGTGGAAACACCATATATTTT
CASSKTGGGGNTIYF
>NA|TRBV29-1|TRBJ2-7|TRBD1
TGCAGCGCCAAGACAGGGGGGTATTACGAGCAGTACTTC
CSAKTGGYYEQYF
>few|TRBV18|TRBJ2-7|NA
TGTGCCAGCTCACCAGGGAGCTCCTACGAGCAGTACTTC
CASSPGSSYEQYF
>NA|TRBV25-1|TRBJ2-5|NA
TGTGCCAGCAGTCCAGGGATCCAAGAGACCCAGTACTTC
CASSPGIQETQYF
>NA|TRBV2|TRBJ2-7|TRBD1
TGTGCCAGCAATCAAGGACAGGCCTACGAGCAGTACTTC
CASNQGQAYEQYF
>NA|TRBV6-5|TRBJ1-2|TRBD1
TGTGCCAGCAGTTACTCGATGTTTCCTCAGGGGGTGTACACCTTC
CASSYSMFPQGVYTF
>few|TRBV7-9|TRBJ1-4|NA
TGTGCCAGCAGCTCGGGATGGCGGGATGGGACTAATGAAAAACTGTTTTTT
CASSSGWRDGTNEKLFF
>NA|TRBV5-4|TRBJ2-7|TRBD2
TGTGCCAGCAGCCCTAGCGGTGTGAGGTACGAGCAGTACTTC
CASSPSGVRYEQYF
>few|TRBV6-5|TRBJ2-7|TRBD1
TGTGCCAGCAGTTCCACAGGGGACGAGCAGTACTTC
CASSSTGDEQYF
>NA|TRBV6-6|TRBJ2-2|NA
TGTGCCAGCCAGGGCGGTGGGAACACCGGGGAGCTGTTTTTT
CASQGGGNTGELFF
>few|TRBV9|TRBJ1-4|TRBD1
TGTGCCAGCAGCATTCGGGACAGGGCGGCCGAAAAACTGTTTTTT
CASSIRDRAAEKLFF